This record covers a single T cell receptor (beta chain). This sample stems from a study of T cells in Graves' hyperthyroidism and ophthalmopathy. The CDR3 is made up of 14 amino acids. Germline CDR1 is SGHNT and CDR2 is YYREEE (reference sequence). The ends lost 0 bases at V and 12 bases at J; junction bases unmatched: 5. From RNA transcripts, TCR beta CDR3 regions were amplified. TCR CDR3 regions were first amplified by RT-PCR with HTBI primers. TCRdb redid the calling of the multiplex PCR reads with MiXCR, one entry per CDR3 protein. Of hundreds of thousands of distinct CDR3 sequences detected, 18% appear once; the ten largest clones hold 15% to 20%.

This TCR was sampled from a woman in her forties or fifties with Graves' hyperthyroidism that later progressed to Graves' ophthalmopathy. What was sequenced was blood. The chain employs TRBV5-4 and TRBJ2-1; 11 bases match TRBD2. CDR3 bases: TGTGCCAGCAGCTTGGATAGCGGGGGGGCTCCGCAGTTCTTC. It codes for CASSLDSGGAPQFF.